Listed here is a single TCR beta chain. Germline lookup yields CDR1 GTSNPN and CDR2 SVGIG (reference sequence). The CDR3 is 16 residues long. V was shortened by 2 bases and J by 3 bases, with 16 bases between the two germline ends. Authors' methods: It was from reference gene primer amplification that nucleated cell counts were estimated. TCRdb's copy holds only in-frame clones and misses some; the assay was immunoSEQ multiplex PCR. V and J calls and clone size come straight from that table; D and trimming were deduced from the DNA. The sample has 150,000 to 200,000 clones, 90% seen once. This entry comes from a study of blood T cell repertoires in COVID-19.

This chain connects TRBV30 to TRBJ1-4, with D maybe TRBD1 (6 bases). Specimen: peripheral blood. This sequence originates from a man aged 45-65 years with acute or convalescent COVID-19. In nucleotides, the CDR3 is TGTGCCTGGAGTCGGCATACGGACAGCCCTAATGAAAAACTGTTTTTT. As protein: CAWSRHTDSPNEKLFF.